This TCR beta chain emerged from a study of T cell changes during pregnancy in multiple sclerosis. Libraries were prepared by immunoSEQ multiplex PCR; TCRdb keeps only in-frame clonotypes and omits some of them. The sample gives some 79,000 clones, 85% to 95% of which show up once; less than 0.6% is in the top ten. CDR1 is SNHLY and CDR2 is FYNNEI in the germline V gene. The CDR3 is 16 residues long. The junction had 6 bases not matched to a gene; V was cut back by 4 bases and J by 1 base. This clonotype was obtained from a female donor with multiple sclerosis, enrolled in a pregnancy study. This rearrangement joins TRBV2 to TRBJ2-5; 10 bases agree with TRBD2. The specimen comprised CD4+ T cells from peripheral blood mononuclear cells, sampled in the second trimester of pregnancy. CDR3 nucleotides: TGTGCCAGCAGTGCAGATCTAGCGGGGGCCCAAGAGACCCAGTACTTC. Translated, it gives CASSADLAGAQETQYF.